This paragraph reports one T cell receptor beta chain. What it recognizes is unknown. The V and J ends lost 2 bases and 4 bases respectively, with 11 bases between them. In germline, CDR1 is LNHDA, CDR2 SQIVND (reference sequence). This CDR3 is 14 amino acids long. The data were produced by immunoSEQ multiplex PCR, yet TCRdb's version contains in-frame clones alone and is incomplete. Of over 100,000 clones listed, about 90% are singletons. The data stem from a study of T cell responses to AZD1222 COVID-19 vaccine. Findings and caveats of the study: Two doses of AZD1222 preceded a rise in Spike-specific TCR breadth and depth.

This receptor was obtained from an adult in good health. The sample consisted of peripheral blood, taken on day 0 of AZD1222 vaccination. The rearrangement links TRBV19 to TRBJ1-2; D gene uncertain. This chain's CDR3 is CASSINGPVYGYTF. As DNA, the CDR3 is TGTGCCAGTAGTATAAACGGCCCAGTCTATGGCTACACCTTC.